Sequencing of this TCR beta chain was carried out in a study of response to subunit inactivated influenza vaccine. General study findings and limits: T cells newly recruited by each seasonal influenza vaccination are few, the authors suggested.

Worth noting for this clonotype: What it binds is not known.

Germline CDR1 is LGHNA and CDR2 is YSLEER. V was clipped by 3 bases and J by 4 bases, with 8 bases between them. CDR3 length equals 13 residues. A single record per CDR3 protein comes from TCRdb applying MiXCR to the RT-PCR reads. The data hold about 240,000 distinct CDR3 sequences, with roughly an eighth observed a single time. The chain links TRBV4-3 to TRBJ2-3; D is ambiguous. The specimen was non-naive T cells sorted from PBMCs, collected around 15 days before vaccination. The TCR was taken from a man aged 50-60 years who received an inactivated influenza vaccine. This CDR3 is CASSQSPSDTQYF. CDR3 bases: TGCGCCAGCAGCCAGAGTCCCTCAGATACGCAGTATTTT.